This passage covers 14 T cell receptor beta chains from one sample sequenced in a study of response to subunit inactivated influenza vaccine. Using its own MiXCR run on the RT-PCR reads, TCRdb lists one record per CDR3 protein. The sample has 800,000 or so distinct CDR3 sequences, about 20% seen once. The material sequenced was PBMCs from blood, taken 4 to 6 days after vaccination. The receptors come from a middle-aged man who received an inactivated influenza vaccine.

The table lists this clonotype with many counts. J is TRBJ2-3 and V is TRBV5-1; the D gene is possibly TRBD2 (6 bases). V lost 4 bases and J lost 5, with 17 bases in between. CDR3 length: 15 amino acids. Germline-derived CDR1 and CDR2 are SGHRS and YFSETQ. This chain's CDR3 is CASSTSSAREDTQYF. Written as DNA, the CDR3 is TGCGCCAGCAGCACCTCTAGCGCTCGAGAAGATACGCAGTATTTT.

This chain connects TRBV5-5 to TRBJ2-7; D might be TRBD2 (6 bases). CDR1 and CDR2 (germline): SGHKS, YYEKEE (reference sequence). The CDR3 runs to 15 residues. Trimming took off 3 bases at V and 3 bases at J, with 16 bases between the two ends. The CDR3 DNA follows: TGTGCCAGCAGCTGGCCCTGGCGGGGTAACTACGAGCAGTACTTC. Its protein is CASSWPWRGNYEQYF.

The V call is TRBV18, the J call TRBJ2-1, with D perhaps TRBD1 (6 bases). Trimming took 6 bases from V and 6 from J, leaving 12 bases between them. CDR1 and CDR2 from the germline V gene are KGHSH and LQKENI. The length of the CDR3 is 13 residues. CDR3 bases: TGTGCCAGCTCCGCCGGGACAAGCAATGAGCAGTTCTTC. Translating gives CASSAGTSNEQFF. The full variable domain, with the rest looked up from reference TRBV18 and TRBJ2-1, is NAGVMQNPRHLVRRRGQEARLRCSPMKGHSHVYWYRQLPEEGLKFMVYLQKENIIDESGMPKERFSAEFPKEGPSILRIQQVVRGDSAAYFCASSAGTSNEQFFGPGTRLTVL.

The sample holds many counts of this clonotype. CDR3 amino acids: CASAGQNRWDTQYF. DNA for the CDR3: TGCGCCAGCGCTGGACAGAATAGATGGGATACGCAGTATTTT. The rearrangement links TRBV5-1 to TRBJ2-3, with D possibly being TRBD1 (6 bases). This CDR3 has 14 residues. Trimming took 7 bases from V and 6 from J, leaving 18 bases between them. Germline V lookup: CDR1 SGHRS, CDR2 YFSETQ.

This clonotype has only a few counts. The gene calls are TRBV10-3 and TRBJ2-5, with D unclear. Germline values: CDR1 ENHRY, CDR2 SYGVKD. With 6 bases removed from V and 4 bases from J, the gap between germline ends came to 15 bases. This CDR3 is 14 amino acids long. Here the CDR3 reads CAISRSSILETQYF. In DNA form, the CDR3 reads TGTGCCATCAGCCGCTCCTCCATTTTAGAGACCCAGTACTTC.

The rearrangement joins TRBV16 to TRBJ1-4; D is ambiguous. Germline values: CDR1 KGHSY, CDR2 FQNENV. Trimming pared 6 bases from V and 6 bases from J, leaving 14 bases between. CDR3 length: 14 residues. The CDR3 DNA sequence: TGTGCCAGCAGTCCTGACACGGCTGATGAAAAACTGTTTTTT. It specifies CASSPDTADEKLFF.

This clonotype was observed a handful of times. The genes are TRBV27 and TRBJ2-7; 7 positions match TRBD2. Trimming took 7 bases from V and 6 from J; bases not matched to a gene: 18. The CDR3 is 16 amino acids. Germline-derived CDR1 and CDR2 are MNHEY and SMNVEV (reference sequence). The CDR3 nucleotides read TGTGCCAGCACCGGGGCCAACTACGCGGGACTACGCGAGCAGTACTTC. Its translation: CASTGANYAGLREQYF.

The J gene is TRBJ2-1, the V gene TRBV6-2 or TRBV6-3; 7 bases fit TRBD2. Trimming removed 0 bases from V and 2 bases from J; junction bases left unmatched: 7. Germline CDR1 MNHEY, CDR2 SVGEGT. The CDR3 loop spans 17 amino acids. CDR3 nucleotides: TGTGCCAGCAGTTACTCGTTGGGTGGGGGGGCCTACAATGAGCAGTTCTTC. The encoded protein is CASSYSLGGGAYNEQFF.

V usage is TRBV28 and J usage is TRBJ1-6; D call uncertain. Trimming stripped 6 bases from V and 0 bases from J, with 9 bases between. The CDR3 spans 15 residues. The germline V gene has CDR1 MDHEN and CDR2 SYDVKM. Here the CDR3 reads CASSFPDSYNSPLHF. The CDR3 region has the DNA TGTGCCAGCAGCTTTCCAGACTCCTATAATTCACCCCTCCACTTT. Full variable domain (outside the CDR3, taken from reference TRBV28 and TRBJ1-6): DVKVTQSSRYLVKRTGEKVFLECVQDMDHENMFWYRQDPGLGLRLIYFSYDVKMKEKGDIPEGYSVSREKKERFSLILESASTNQTSMYLCASSFPDSYNSPLHFGNGTRLTVT.

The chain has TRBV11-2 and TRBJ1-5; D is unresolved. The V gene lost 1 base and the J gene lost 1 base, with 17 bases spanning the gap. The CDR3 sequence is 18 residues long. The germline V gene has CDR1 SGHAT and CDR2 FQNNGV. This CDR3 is CASSLGAGLVLSNQPQHF. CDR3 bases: TGTGCCAGCAGCTTAGGTGCAGGTCTGGTGTTGAGCAATCAGCCCCAGCATTTT.

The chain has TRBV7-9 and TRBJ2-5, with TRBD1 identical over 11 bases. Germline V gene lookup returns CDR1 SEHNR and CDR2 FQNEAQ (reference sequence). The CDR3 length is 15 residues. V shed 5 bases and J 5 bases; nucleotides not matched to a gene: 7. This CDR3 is CASSQGTGGRETQYF. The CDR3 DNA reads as TGTGCCAGCAGCCAGGGGACAGGGGGGCGGGAGACCCAGTACTTC. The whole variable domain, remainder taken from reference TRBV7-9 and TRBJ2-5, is DTGVSQNPRHKITKRGQNVTFRCDPISEHNRLYWYRQTLGQGPEFLTYFQNEAQLEKSRLLSDRFSAERPKGSFSTLEIQRTEQGDSAMYLCASSQGTGGRETQYFGPGTRLLVL.

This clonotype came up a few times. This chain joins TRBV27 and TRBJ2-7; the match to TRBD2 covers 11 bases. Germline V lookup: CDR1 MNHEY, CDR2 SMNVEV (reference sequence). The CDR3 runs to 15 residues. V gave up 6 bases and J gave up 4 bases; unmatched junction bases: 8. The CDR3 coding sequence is TGTGCCAGCAGCCCTAGACTAGCGGGACGGTACGAGCAGTACTTC. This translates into CASSPRLAGRYEQYF.

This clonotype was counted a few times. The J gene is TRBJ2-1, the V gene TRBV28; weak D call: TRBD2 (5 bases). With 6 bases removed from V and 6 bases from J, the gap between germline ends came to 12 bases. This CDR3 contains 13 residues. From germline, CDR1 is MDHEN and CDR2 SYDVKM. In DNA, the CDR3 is TGTGCCAGCAGACCAACTAGTTTCAATGAGCAGTTCTTC. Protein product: CASRPTSFNEQFF.

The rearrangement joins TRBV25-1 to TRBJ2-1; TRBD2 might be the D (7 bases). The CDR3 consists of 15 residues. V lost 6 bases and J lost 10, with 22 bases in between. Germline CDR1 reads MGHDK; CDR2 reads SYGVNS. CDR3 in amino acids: CASRDGGRGAREQFF. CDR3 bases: TGTGCCAGCAGGGATGGGGGTCGGGGGGCGCGCGAGCAGTTCTTC. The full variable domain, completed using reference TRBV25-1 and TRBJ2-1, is EADIYQTPRYLVIGTGKKITLECSQTMGHDKMYWYQQDPGMELHLIHYSYGVNSTEKGDLSSESTVSRIRTEHFPLTLESARPSHTSQYLCASRDGGRGAREQFFGPGTRLTVL.